Following are 28 T cell receptor beta chains from one sample sequenced in a study of cytomegalovirus exposure and HLA in healthy donors (TCRdb year 2017). Receptors were amplified or captured by the immunoSEQ multiplex PCR assay. For the multiplex PCR, a mixture combining 60 forward primers for TCR Vbeta segments and 13 reverse primers for TCR Jbeta segments was used. Sourced from immuneACCESS, this table was stored by TCRdb with only in-frame sequences that have V and J called. A share of the clones is absent; for the studies checked, an unresolved V gene accounts for under half, and the remainder has no known explanation. The sample data list 150,000 to 200,000 clones, and roughly four fifths of these were observed just once. The ten largest account for about 2.7% of the sample. The sample consisted of PBMCs. The receptors derive from a male donor in good health and CMV-seronegative.

V is TRBV2 and J is TRBJ2-7, with unresolved D. This CDR3 comprises 12 residues. V lost 6 bases and J lost 0, with 6 bases in between. Germline V gene lookup returns CDR1 SNHLY and CDR2 FYNNEI. DNA for the CDR3: TGTGCCAGCAGACCGCGCTCCTACGAGCAGTACTTC. This gives the protein CASRPRSYEQYF.

The V and J genes are TRBV19 and TRBJ2-7, with TRBD2 matching over 13 bases. The CDR3 has 15 amino acids. CDR1 is LNHDA, CDR2 SQIVND, per germline (reference sequence). Trimming cost V 5 bases and J 3 bases; bases outside gene matches: 4. The CDR3: CASSARTSGSYEQYF. For the CDR3, the DNA is TGTGCCAGTAGTGCTAGGACTAGCGGGAGCTACGAGCAGTACTTC.

V and J are TRBV6-6 and TRBJ2-1; 9 positions match TRBD2. The CDR3 length is 16 residues. Germline CDR1 and CDR2: MNHNY and SVGAGI (reference sequence). Trimming removed 2 bases from V and 6 bases from J; junction bases left unmatched: 8. CDR3 coding DNA: TGTGCCAGCAGTTACCCTGGGACTAGCTTCGGCAATGAGCAGTTCTTC. It codes for CASSYPGTSFGNEQFF.

CDR3 in amino acids: CASSLTGSPEETQYF. CDR3 sequence (DNA): TGCGCCAGCAGCTTGACGGGAAGCCCGGAAGAGACCCAGTACTTC. The V gene is TRBV5-1, the J gene TRBJ2-5, with a tentative D call TRBD2 (5 bases). The CDR3 is 15 amino acids. Trimming took off 1 base at V and 3 bases at J, with 13 bases between the two ends. CDR1 is SGHRS and CDR2 is YFSETQ in the germline V gene.

The chain has TRBV4-1 and TRBJ2-5; D uncertain. The V and J ends lost 0 bases and 4 bases respectively, with 12 bases between them. This CDR3 has 15 amino acids. Germline assignment: CDR1 MGHRA and CDR2 YSYEKL. Here the CDR3 DNA reads TGCGCCAGCAGCCAAGAAGTAGCACGGTTAGAGACCCAGTACTTC. It yields the protein CASSQEVARLETQYF.

This chain links TRBV6-5 with TRBJ1-3; D uncertain. From germline, CDR1 is MNHEY and CDR2 SVGAGI. V was clipped by 1 base and J by 4 bases, with 5 bases between them. This CDR3 contains 13 residues. CDR3 bases: TGTGCCAGCAGTTACTTACAAGGAAACACCATATATTTT. It translates to CASSYLQGNTIYF.

The chain joins TRBV18 to TRBJ2-1; 7 bases line up with TRBD2. The CDR3 sequence is 14 residues long. After removal of 6 bases from V and 10 bases from J, the junction contained 12 bases not matched to a gene. Germline assignment: CDR1 KGHSH and CDR2 LQKENI. The CDR3 region has the DNA TGTGCCAGCTCCCGGACCGCGGGGGATGGGGAGCAGTTCTTC. Protein product: CASSRTAGDGEQFF.

J is TRBJ1-6 and V is TRBV9; 8 nucleotides line up with TRBD1. Germline lookup yields CDR1 SGDLS and CDR2 YYNGEE. CDR3 length: 14 residues. J was trimmed by 8 bases and V by 4 bases; bases with no gene match: 5. This CDR3 reads CASSRTGLDSPLHF. In DNA, the CDR3 is TGTGCCAGCAGCCGGACAGGGCTCGATTCACCCCTCCACTTT.

V usage is TRBV30 and J usage is TRBJ1-5, with D hard to call. The CDR3 has 17 amino acids. Germline-derived CDR1 and CDR2 are GTSNPN and SVGIG (reference sequence). Trimming shortened V by 0 bases and J by 0 bases, and 15 bases separated the two germline ends. In nucleotides, the CDR3 is TGTGCCTGGAGTGTGGGGAGGGCATCCGATAGCAATCAGCCCCAGCATTTT. Protein sequence: CAWSVGRASDSNQPQHF.

This clone is large. This chain joins TRBV7-8 and TRBJ1-1; D not resolved. V lost 2 bases, J lost 3 bases, and 10 bases lay in between. Germline V lookup: CDR1 SGHVS, CDR2 FQNEAQ. There are 14 residues in the CDR3. CDR3 in amino acids: CASSLPGGDTEAFF. CDR3 bases: TGTGCCAGCAGCTTACCGGGCGGGGACACTGAAGCTTTCTTT.

Regarding this clone: Other DNA sequences in the sample encode the same CDR3. The chain is built from TRBV5-1 and TRBJ1-5; 7 nucleotides align to TRBD1. J was trimmed by 2 bases and V by 4 bases; bases with no gene match: 3. The CDR3 spans 14 residues. The germline V gene has CDR1 SGHRS and CDR2 YFSETQ. Written as DNA, the CDR3 is TGCGCCAGCAGCCCGGGGACAGGCAATCAGCCCCAGCATTTT. Protein: CASSPGTGNQPQHF.

This chain joins TRBV28 and TRBJ2-1, with TRBD2 matching over 13 bases. CDR3 length: 18 amino acids. CDR1 and CDR2 from the germline V gene are MDHEN and SYDVKM. J was trimmed by 0 bases and V by 5 bases; bases with no gene match: 7. The CDR3 DNA sequence: TGTGCCAGCAGTCGAGGGCGGACTAGCGGGAGCTCCTACAATGAGCAGTTCTTC. Residues: CASSRGRTSGSSYNEQFF.

This chain joins TRBV18 and TRBJ2-5, with D perhaps matching TRBD1 (6 bases). The CDR3 is 15 residues long. CDR1 is KGHSH, CDR2 LQKENI, per germline. V shed 3 bases and J shed 1 base, with 12 bases lying between them. The CDR3 loop is CASSPPNRAQETQYF. The CDR3 DNA reads TGTGCCAGCTCACCCCCTAACAGGGCCCAAGAGACCCAGTACTTC.

V is TRBV27 and J is TRBJ1-1, with a possible D match to TRBD1 (5 bases). The germline CDR1 and CDR2 sequences are MNHEY and SMNVEV (reference sequence). The CDR3 contains 13 residues. The ends were cut back, 7 bases at V and 6 bases at J, with 15 bases in the middle. The CDR3 protein is CASKGRTGAEAFF. The CDR3 coding sequence is TGTGCCAGCAAGGGCCGGACGGGGGCTGAAGCTTTCTTT.

The gene calls are TRBV6-5 and TRBJ2-1, with 8 bases that match TRBD1. The germline V gene has CDR1 MNHEY and CDR2 SVGAGI. The CDR3 spans 14 residues. V was pared by 5 bases and J by 6 bases, with 6 bases of the junction left unmatched. CDR3 loop: CASSRAGGPNEQFF. In DNA form, the CDR3 reads TGTGCCAGCAGTAGGGCAGGGGGCCCCAATGAGCAGTTCTTC.

To note about this clone: This CDR3 is missing its conserved last phenylalanine or tryptophan, likely due to a read error. The DNA is omitted, as the CDR3 cannot be located on it reliably, and the CDR3 follows TCRdb's listing. This chain joins TRBV6-9 and TRBJ2-7; the D segment call TRBD1 is taken from the table without a DNA check. From germline, CDR1 is MNHGY and CDR2 SVAAGI. The CDR3 contains 15 residues when both ends are counted. The CDR3 region is CASSYNKGARAAVHS.

This clone has more than one count but fewer than ten. The V call is TRBV5-1, the J call TRBJ1-2; TRBD1 might be the D (5 bases). From germline, CDR1 is SGHRS and CDR2 YFSETQ. The length of the CDR3 is 16 residues. V was pared by 2 bases and J by 4 bases, with 18 bases between. DNA of the CDR3: TGCGCCAGCAGCTTCGGCTCGGGGGGGAGTGGCTATGGCTACACCTTC. Translated, it gives CASSFGSGGSGYGYTF.

Only one count was recorded for this clone. CDR3 residues: CASSTSPGKQPQHF. The CDR3 nucleotides are TGTGCCAGTAGTACGTCGCCGGGAAAGCAGCCCCAGCATTTT. The chain recombines TRBV19 with TRBJ1-5; no reliable D call. The CDR3 runs 14 residues. The germline V gene has CDR1 LNHDA and CDR2 SQIVND (reference sequence). Trimming stripped 4 bases from V and 7 bases from J, with 14 bases between.

V and J are TRBV4-3 and TRBJ2-7; 10 bases are shared with TRBD2. Germline V lookup: CDR1 LGHNA, CDR2 YSLEER. The ends lost 4 bases at V and 6 bases at J; junction bases unmatched: 6. This CDR3 has 14 residues. This CDR3 is CASSPRSSGGEQYF. Here the CDR3 DNA reads TGCGCCAGCAGCCCCCGATCTAGCGGGGGCGAGCAGTACTTC.

The chain couples TRBV30 to TRBJ1-5; D remains ambiguous. CDR3 length: 13 residues. Germline loops: CDR1 GTSNPN, CDR2 SVGIG (reference sequence). The ends were cut back, 2 bases at V and 6 bases at J, with 11 bases in the middle. The CDR3 DNA reads as TGTGCCTGGAGTACCCGGGAGGGTCAGCCCCAGCATTTT. It is translated as CAWSTREGQPQHF.

This clone has just a few counts. Additional DNA sequences in this sample encode the identical CDR3. CDR3 in amino acids: CASSLSSYEQYF. The CDR3 coding sequence is TGTGCCAGCAGCCTGAGCTCCTACGAGCAGTACTTC. The chain combines TRBV7-2 with TRBJ2-7, with D uncertain. This CDR3 has 12 residues. CDR1 SGHTA and CDR2 FQGNSA come from the germline V gene. V lost 5 bases, J lost 0 bases, and 5 bases lay in between.

The rearrangement joins TRBV19 to TRBJ1-5; D may be TRBD1 (5 bases). The V gene's germline CDR1 is LNHDA and CDR2 SQIVND (reference sequence). The V end lost 9 bases, the J end lost 3 bases, and 15 bases lay between the germline ends. The CDR3 has 14 amino acids. The CDR3, as DNA: TGTGCCAGGGGGCGTGTTAGGGTCAATCAGCCCCAGCATTTT. This sequence encodes CARGRVRVNQPQHF.

The chain couples TRBV4-1 to TRBJ2-1; possible D gene TRBD1, 5 bases. Looked up from germline, CDR1 is MGHRA and CDR2 is YSYEKL. This CDR3 region has 17 residues. Trimming pared 4 bases from V and 3 bases from J, leaving 19 bases between. Here the CDR3 reads CASSRGQGPGSYNEQFF. For the CDR3, the DNA is TGCGCCAGCAGCCGGGGTCAGGGCCCCGGAAGCTACAATGAGCAGTTCTTC.

This clone was counted a few times. The chain carries TRBV12-2 and TRBJ2-3; TRBD2, the table's D call, lacks a check against the DNA. TRBV12-2 is a pseudogene. CDR3 length: 12 amino acids. The CDR3 nucleotides read TGTGCAAGTCGCTTCGTCACAGATACGCAGTATTTT. Translating it yields CASRFVTDTQYF.

The chain uses TRBV6-1 and TRBJ1-1; perhaps TRBD1 as D (6 bases). This CDR3 has 15 amino acids. The germline gives CDR1 MNHNS, CDR2 SASEGT. The V end was cut by 7 bases, the J end by 2 bases, with 17 bases between. The CDR3 reads CASTPTTGSNTEAFF. Written as DNA, the CDR3 is TGTGCCAGCACCCCCACGACAGGTTCTAACACTGAAGCTTTCTTT.

The chain combines TRBV7-2 with TRBJ1-3; D possibly corresponds to TRBD1 (6 bases). This CDR3 is built from 15 residues. V lost 6 bases and J 0 bases, leaving 12 bases between the germline ends. Germline CDR1 and CDR2: SGHTA and FQGNSA. CDR3 sequence (DNA): TGTGCCAGCAGTCAGCAGGGGATCTCTGGAAACACCATATATTTT. It translates to CASSQQGISGNTIYF.

The chain is built from TRBV6-5 and TRBJ2-7, with 10 bases aligning to TRBD1. CDR1 is MNHEY, CDR2 SVGAGI, per germline. CDR3 length: 14 residues. J gave up 3 bases and V 2 bases, and 1 base lay outside the gene matches. In DNA form, the CDR3 reads TGTGCCAGCAGTTACAGGACAGGGGGCTACGAGCAGTACTTC. It encodes CASSYRTGGYEQYF.

This clone has a single count. The gene calls are TRBV28 and TRBJ1-2; TRBD1 aligns across 8 bases. The CDR3 length is 13 residues. In germline, CDR1 is MDHEN, CDR2 SYDVKM. Trimming took 6 bases from V and 4 from J; bases not matched to a gene: 4. In DNA, the CDR3 is TGTGCCAGCAGGCTAGGGACAGGCTATGGCTACACCTTC. It translates to CASRLGTGYGYTF.